This T cell receptor beta chain was observed in a study of control samples from healthy donors and cancer patients (dated by TCRdb to 2018 to 2021). Trimming leaves V shorter by 2 bases and J shorter by 4 bases, with the junction holding 7 bases beyond the gene matches. Looking up the germline V gene (reference sequence) yields CDR1 GTSNPN and CDR2 SVGIG. Reading from cysteine to phenylalanine, the CDR3 counts 16 amino acids. The DNA shown is the 48-base CDR3, in frame from base 1. The table lists this clone with a few counts. Its antigen is still unknown. No base qualities exist here, and no much larger clone lies one base off it. Library prep was done by the immunoSEQ multiplex PCR assay. TCRdb's version of the immuneACCESS table is confined to in-frame rearrangements and falls short of the full clone set. An unresolved V gene accounts for under half of the shortfall where checked; the remainder is of unknown origin. The sample records roughly 200,000 clones, 91% of which are singletons. Approximately 1.8% of the sample is in the top ten clones.

This TCR derives from a man younger than 45 in good health. This chain joins TRBV30 to TRBJ1-6; 8 middle bases align to TRBD1. Material: blood. The base sequence is TGTGCCTGGAGTCCAGGGGGCACAGTTTATAATTCACCCCTCCACTTT. Its translation is CAWSPGGTVYNSPLHF.